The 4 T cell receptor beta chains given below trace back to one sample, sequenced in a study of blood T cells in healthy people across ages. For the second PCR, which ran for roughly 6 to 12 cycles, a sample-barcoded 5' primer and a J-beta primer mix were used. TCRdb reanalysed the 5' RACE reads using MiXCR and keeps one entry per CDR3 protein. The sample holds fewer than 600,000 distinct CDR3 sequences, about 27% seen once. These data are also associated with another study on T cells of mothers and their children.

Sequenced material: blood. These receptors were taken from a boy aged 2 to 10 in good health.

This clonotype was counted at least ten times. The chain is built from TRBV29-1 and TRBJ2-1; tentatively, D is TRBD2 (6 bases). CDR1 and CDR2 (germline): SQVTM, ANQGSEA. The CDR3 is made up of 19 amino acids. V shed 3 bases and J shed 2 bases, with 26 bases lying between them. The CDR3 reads CSVDGDFGRSGSAYNEQFF. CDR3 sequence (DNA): TGCAGCGTTGATGGGGACTTCGGTCGGTCCGGGTCGGCCTACAATGAGCAGTTCTTC.

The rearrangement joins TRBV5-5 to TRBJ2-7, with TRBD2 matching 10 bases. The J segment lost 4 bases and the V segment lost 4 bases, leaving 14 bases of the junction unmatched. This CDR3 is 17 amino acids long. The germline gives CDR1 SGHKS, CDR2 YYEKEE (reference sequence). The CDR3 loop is CASSPQSGTSEGYEQYF. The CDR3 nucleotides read TGTGCCAGCAGCCCTCAATCCGGGACTAGCGAGGGATACGAGCAGTACTTC.

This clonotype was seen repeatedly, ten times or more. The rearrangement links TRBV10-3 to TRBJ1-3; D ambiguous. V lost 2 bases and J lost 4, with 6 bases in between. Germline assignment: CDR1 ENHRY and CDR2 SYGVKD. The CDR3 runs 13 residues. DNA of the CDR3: TGTGCCATCAGTGAGGGGCCAGGAAACACCATATATTTT. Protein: CAISEGPGNTIYF.

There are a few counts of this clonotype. In nucleotides, the CDR3 is TGTGCCAGCAGCTTAACGTCTCGACTAGCGGGGCATCAGCAGTTCTTC. Protein sequence: CASSLTSRLAGHQQFF. The rearrangement links TRBV7-3 to TRBJ2-1; 11 bases fit TRBD2. With 0 bases clipped from V and 11 bases from J, the junction kept 9 bases outside the gene matches. The CDR3 loop spans 16 amino acids. Germline V gene lookup returns CDR1 SGHTA and CDR2 FQGTGA.